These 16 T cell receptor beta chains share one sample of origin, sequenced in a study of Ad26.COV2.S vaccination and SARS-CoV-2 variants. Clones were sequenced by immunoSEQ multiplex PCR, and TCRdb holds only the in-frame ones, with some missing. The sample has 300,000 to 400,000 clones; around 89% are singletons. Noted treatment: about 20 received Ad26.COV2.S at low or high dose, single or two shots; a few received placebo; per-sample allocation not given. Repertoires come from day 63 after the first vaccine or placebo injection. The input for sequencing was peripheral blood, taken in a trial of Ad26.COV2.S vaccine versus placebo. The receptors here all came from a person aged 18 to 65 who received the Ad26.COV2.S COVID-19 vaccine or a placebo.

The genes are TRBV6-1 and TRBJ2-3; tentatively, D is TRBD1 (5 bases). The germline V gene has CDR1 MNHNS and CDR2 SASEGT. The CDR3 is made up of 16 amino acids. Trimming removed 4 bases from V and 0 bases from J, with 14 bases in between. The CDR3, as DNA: TGTGCCAGCAGTGCCTATCAGGGTTCTAGCACAGATACGCAGTATTTT. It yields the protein CASSAYQGSSTDTQYF.

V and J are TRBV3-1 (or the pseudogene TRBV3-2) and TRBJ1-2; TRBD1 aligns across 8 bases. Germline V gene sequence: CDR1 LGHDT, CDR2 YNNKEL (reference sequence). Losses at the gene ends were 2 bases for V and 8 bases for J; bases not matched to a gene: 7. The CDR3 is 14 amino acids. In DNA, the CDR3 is TGTGCCAGCAGCCAACTGGACAGGGATTGGGGCTACACCTTC. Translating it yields CASSQLDRDWGYTF.

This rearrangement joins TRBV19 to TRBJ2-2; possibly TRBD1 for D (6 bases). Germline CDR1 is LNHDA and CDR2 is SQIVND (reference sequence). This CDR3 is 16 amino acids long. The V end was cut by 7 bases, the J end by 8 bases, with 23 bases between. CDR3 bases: TGTGCCAGTACCCAAAACCCCGCAGGGGTGGTGGGGGAGCTGTTTTTT. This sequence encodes CASTQNPAGVVGELFF. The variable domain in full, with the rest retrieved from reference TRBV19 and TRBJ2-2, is DGGITQSPKYLFRKEGQNVTLSCEQNLNHDAMYWYRQDPGQGLRLIYYSQIVNDFQKGDIAEGYSVSREKKESFPLTVTSAQKNPTAFYLCASTQNPAGVVGELFFGEGSRLTVL.

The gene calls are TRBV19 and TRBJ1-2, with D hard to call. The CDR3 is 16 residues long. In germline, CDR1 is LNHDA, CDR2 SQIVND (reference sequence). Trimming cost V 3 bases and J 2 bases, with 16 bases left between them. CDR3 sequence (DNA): TGTGCCAGTAGTATTATACCCTCGGGCACCAACTATGGCTACACCTTC. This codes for CASSIIPSGTNYGYTF. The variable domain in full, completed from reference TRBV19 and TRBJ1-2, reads DGGITQSPKYLFRKEGQNVTLSCEQNLNHDAMYWYRQDPGQGLRLIYYSQIVNDFQKGDIAEGYSVSREKKESFPLTVTSAQKNPTAFYLCASSIIPSGTNYGYTFGSGTRLTVV.

CDR3 DNA: TGTGCCAGCAGTTTTAGCGGCACCGGGGAGCTGTTTTTT. Translation: CASSFSGTGELFF. The chain recombines TRBV12-3 or TRBV12-4 with TRBJ2-2; tentative D call: TRBD2 (6 bases). V lost 3 bases to trimming and J lost 4 bases, with 6 bases between them. This CDR3 spans 13 amino acids.

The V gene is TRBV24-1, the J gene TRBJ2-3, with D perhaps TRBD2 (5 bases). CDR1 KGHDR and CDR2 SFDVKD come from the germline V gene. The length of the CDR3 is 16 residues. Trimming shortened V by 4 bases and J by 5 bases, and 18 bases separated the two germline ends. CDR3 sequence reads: CATSDLSRAQRDTQYF. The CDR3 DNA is TGTGCCACCAGTGACCTGTCGCGGGCCCAGAGAGATACGCAGTATTTT.

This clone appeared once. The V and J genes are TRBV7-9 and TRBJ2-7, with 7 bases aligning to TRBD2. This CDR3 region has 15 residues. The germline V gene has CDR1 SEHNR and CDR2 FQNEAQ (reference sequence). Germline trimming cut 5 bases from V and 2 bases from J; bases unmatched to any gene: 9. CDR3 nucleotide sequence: TGTGCCAGCAGCATCCTAGAGCGGGGACCCTACGAGCAGTACTTC. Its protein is CASSILERGPYEQYF.

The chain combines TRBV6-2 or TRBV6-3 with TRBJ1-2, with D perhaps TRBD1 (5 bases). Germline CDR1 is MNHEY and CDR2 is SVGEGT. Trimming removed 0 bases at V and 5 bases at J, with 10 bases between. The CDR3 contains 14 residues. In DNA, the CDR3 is TGTGCCAGCAGTTACTCAGGGGCCAGGTATGGCTACACCTTC. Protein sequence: CASSYSGARYGYTF.

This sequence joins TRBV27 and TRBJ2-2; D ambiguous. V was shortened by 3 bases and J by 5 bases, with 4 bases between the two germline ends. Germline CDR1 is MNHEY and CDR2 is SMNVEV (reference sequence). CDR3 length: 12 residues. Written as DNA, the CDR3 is TGTGCCAGCAGTTTGGGGACCGGGGAGCTGTTTTTT. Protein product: CASSLGTGELFF.

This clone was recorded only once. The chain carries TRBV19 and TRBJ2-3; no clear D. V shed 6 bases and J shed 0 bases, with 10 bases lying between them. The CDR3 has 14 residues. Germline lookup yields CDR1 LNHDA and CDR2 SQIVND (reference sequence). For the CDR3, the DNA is TGTGCCAGTAGGCCATACTCTAGCACAGATACGCAGTATTTT. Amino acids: CASRPYSSTDTQYF.

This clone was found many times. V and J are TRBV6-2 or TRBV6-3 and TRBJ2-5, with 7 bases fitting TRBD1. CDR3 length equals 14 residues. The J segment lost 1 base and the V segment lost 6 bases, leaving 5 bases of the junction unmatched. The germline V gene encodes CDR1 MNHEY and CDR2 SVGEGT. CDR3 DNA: TGTGCCAGCAGCCCGGGACAGCCCCAAGAGACCCAGTACTTC. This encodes CASSPGQPQETQYF.

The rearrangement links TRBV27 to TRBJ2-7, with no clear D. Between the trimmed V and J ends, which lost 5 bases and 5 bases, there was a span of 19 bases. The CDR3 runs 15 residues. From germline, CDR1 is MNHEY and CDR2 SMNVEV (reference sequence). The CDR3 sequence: CASSPMGTPSNEQYF. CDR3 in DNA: TGTGCCAGCAGTCCTATGGGAACACCGTCAAACGAGCAGTACTTC.

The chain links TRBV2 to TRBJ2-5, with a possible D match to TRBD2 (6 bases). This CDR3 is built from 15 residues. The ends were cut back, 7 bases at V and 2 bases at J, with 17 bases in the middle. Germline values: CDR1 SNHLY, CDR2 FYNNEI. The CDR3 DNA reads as TGTGCCAGCACTGCCCAGGACTACCCGCAAGAGACCCAGTACTTC. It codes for CASTAQDYPQETQYF.

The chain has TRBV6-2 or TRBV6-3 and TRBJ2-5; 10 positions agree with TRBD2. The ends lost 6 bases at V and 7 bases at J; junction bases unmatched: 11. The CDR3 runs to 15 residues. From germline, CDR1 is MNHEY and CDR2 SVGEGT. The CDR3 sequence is CASSPTSGFNPTQYF. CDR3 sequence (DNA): TGTGCCAGCAGCCCGACTAGCGGGTTCAACCCGACCCAGTACTTC.

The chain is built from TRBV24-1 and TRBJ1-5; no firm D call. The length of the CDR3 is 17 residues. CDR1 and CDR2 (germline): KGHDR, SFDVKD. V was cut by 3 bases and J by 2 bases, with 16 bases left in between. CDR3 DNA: TGTGCCACCAGTGATCGCGGGAGGCCGGATTGCAATCAGCCCCAGCATTTT. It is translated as CATSDRGRPDCNQPQHF.

CDR3 DNA sequence: TGTGCCAGCAGCTCCCAGACGGGGGCGTTCACCGGGGAGCTGTTTTTT. Protein sequence: CASSSQTGAFTGELFF. V is TRBV11-3 and J is TRBJ2-2; D may be TRBD1 or TRBD2 (6 bases each). Trimming shortened V by 4 bases and J by 4 bases, and 16 bases separated the two germline ends. The CDR3 totals 16 residues. CDR1 is SGHNT, CDR2 YENEEA, per germline.